One and the same sample provided the 12 T cell receptor beta chains below, sequenced in a study of OX40 agonist ivuxolimab in advanced cancers. Assay: immunoSEQ multiplex PCR; the TCRdb copy retains only in-frame clones and omits some. In the table there are about 63,000 clones, 75% to 80% of which are singletons. Sequences were derived from CD4+ or CD8+ T cells sorted from blood, sampled in a trial of the OX40 agonist ivuxolimab. These TCRs come from an adult with an advanced solid tumor such as melanoma, head and neck, liver or kidney cancer.

This chain connects TRBV18 to TRBJ2-7; unclear D gene. CDR3 size: 13 residues. V dropped 5 bases and J dropped 1 base, with 9 bases sitting between them. Germline loops: CDR1 KGHSH, CDR2 LQKENI. The CDR3 DNA sequence: TGTGCCAGCTCATATTACAGATCCTACGAGCAGTACTTC. This encodes CASSYYRSYEQYF.

This clone was recorded at least ten times. This chain links TRBV7-9 with TRBJ2-1; 10 bases are shared with TRBD2. This CDR3 is built from 15 residues. The V gene's germline CDR1 is SEHNR and CDR2 FQNEAQ (reference sequence). The J segment lost 3 bases and the V segment lost 6 bases, leaving 5 bases of the junction unmatched. DNA for the CDR3: TGTGCCAGCAGTTCTAGCGGGGGAGTCTACAATGAGCAGTTCTTC. Its translation: CASSSSGGVYNEQFF.

The rearrangement uses TRBV19 and TRBJ2-3; TRBD2 agrees at 10 bases. The V segment lost 7 bases and the J segment 5 bases; nucleotides outside the gene matches: 18. Germline V gene data show CDR1 as LNHDA and CDR2 as SQIVND (reference sequence). The CDR3 is 18 residues long. CDR3 in DNA: TGTGCCAGTACCAACCCCAAGAGGCTAGCGGGAGCGGGAGATACGCAGTATTTT. Translation: CASTNPKRLAGAGDTQYF.

The rearrangement links TRBV2 to TRBJ1-6, with 10 bases aligning to TRBD1. Germline-derived CDR1 and CDR2 are SNHLY and FYNNEI. The CDR3 runs to 19 residues. The ends lost 6 bases at V and 0 bases at J; junction bases unmatched: 11. CDR3 sequence (DNA): TGTGCCAGCAGCCAGGAGCGACAGGGGGCGAGCTCCTATAATTCACCCCTCCACTTT. It encodes CASSQERQGASSYNSPLHF.

The chain has TRBV27 and TRBJ1-1; a weak D match, TRBD1 (5 bases). V was trimmed by 6 bases and J by 1 base, leaving 15 bases between them. CDR3 size: 15 residues. Germline V gene lookup returns CDR1 MNHEY and CDR2 SMNVEV (reference sequence). CDR3 protein: CASRSYRDSNTEAFF. CDR3 coding DNA: TGTGCCAGCAGGTCCTATAGGGACTCGAACACTGAAGCTTTCTTT.

This clone was recorded only once. The rearrangement joins TRBV6-5 to TRBJ2-3; possible D gene TRBD1, 5 bases. The CDR3 sequence is 15 residues long. CDR1 is MNHEY and CDR2 is SVGAGI in the germline V gene. Trimming cost V 0 bases and J 0 bases, with 7 bases left between them. DNA of the CDR3: TGTGCCAGCAGTTACTCGCACAGGAGCACAGATACGCAGTATTTT. Residues: CASSYSHRSTDTQYF.

This chain uses TRBV11-3 with TRBJ2-7, with 7 bases that match TRBD2. The CDR3 is made up of 13 amino acids. J lost 3 bases, V lost 4 bases, and 3 bases had no gene match. Germline loops: CDR1 SGHNT, CDR2 YENEEA. The CDR3 protein is CASSSGRNYEQYF. CDR3 DNA sequence: TGTGCCAGCAGCTCCGGGAGGAACTACGAGCAGTACTTC.

The rearrangement links TRBV30 to TRBJ1-6; D gene ambiguous. Looked up from germline, CDR1 is GTSNPN and CDR2 is SVGIG (reference sequence). The germline V and J ends were trimmed by 4 bases and 14 bases, with 18 bases remaining between them. This CDR3 region has 13 residues. CDR3: CAWMAPYLGTLHF. In DNA, the CDR3 is TGTGCCTGGATGGCCCCCTATCTCGGAACCCTCCACTTT.

The chain couples TRBV6-4 to TRBJ2-3, with a tentative D call TRBD2 (6 bases). The germline V and J ends were trimmed by 3 bases and 6 bases, with 16 bases remaining between them. Germline-derived CDR1 and CDR2 are MRHNA and SNTAGT. The CDR3 is made up of 15 amino acids. CDR3 amino acids: CASSEGTSARDTQYF. CDR3 in DNA: TGTGCCAGCAGTGAAGGGACTTCAGCTCGCGATACGCAGTATTTT.

This clone was seen only once. The chain uses TRBV7-3 and TRBJ2-5; the match to TRBD2 covers 8 bases. Looked up from germline, CDR1 is SGHTA and CDR2 is FQGTGA. J was trimmed by 5 bases and V by 1 base; bases with no gene match: 6. The CDR3 covers 15 residues. This chain's CDR3 is CASSLNPGLGETQYF. The CDR3 coding sequence is TGTGCCAGCAGCTTAAATCCGGGACTAGGGGAGACCCAGTACTTC.

The sample holds one count of this clone. The chain combines TRBV6-6 with TRBJ1-5, with D possibly TRBD1 on 6 matching bases. The CDR3 spans 14 residues. Trimming removed 7 bases at V and 7 bases at J, with 17 bases between. Per the germline V gene, CDR1 is MNHNY and CDR2 is SVGAGI (reference sequence). CDR3: CASTAGGAWQPQHF. CDR3 DNA: TGTGCCAGCACAGCGGGGGGGGCATGGCAGCCCCAGCATTTT.

In its sample, this clone was seen a few times. The V and J genes are TRBV5-5 and TRBJ1-5; D is undetermined. CDR3 length equals 12 residues. V was cut by 2 bases and J by 4 bases, with 4 bases left in between. Germline lookup yields CDR1 SGHKS and CDR2 YYEKEE (reference sequence). The CDR3 nucleotides are TGTGCCAGCAGCTTTTTAAATCAGCCCCAGCATTTT. Amino acids: CASSFLNQPQHF. Based on the CDR3 plus reference TRBV5-5 and TRBJ1-5, the full variable domain is DAGVTQSPTHLIKTRGQQVTLRCSPISGHKSVSWYQQVLGQGPQFIFQYYEKEERGRGNFPDRFSARQFPNYSSELNVNALLLGDSALYLCASSFLNQPQHFGDGTRLSIL.